This note documents a single T cell receptor beta chain sequence. Its antigen remains unidentified. PCR primers comprised 60 Vbeta and 13 Jbeta primers. TCRdb keeps only in-frame clones here, not all; method: immunoSEQ multiplex PCR. The sample shows about 150,000 clones, approximately 10% of them seen only once. J lost 6 bases, V lost 1 base, and 5 bases had no gene match. CDR3 length: 15 residues. CDR1 and CDR2 (germline): SGHVS, FNYEAQ. The record originates from a study of cytomegalovirus exposure and HLA in healthy donors. Whole-study results and caveats: Most subjects had HLA-A and HLA-B alleles reportedly predicted accurately by TCR beta sequences.

What was sequenced was PBMCs. The receptor was derived from a woman between 40 and 50 years old in good health and CMV-seropositive. The chain couples TRBV7-6 to TRBJ2-3, with TRBD2 matching 9 bases. As DNA, the CDR3 is TGTGCCAGCAGCTTAGTAGGCGGGGGGGCCGATACGCAGTATTTT. Residues: CASSLVGGGADTQYF. Looking up the rest from reference TRBV7-6 and TRBJ2-3 gives the full variable domain: GAGVSQSPRYKVTKRGQDVALRCDPISGHVSLYWYRQALGQGPEFLTYFNYEAQQDKSGLPNDRFSAERPEGSISTLTIQRTEQRDSAMYRCASSLVGGGADTQYFGPGTRLTVL.